This entry lists 5 T cell receptor beta chains sequenced from one sample in a study of blood T cell repertoires in COVID-19. TCRdb's copy holds only in-frame clones and misses some; the assay was immunoSEQ multiplex PCR. The sample contains roughly 200,000 clones, about 83% of which appear only once. Sequencing was performed on PBMCs or T cells enriched from blood (not recorded which). These receptors were obtained from a woman aged 45-65 years who had been exposed to COVID-19.

This chain connects TRBV12-3 or TRBV12-4 to TRBJ1-5; no reliable D call. The germline V and J ends were trimmed by 4 bases and 6 bases, with 7 bases remaining between them. This CDR3 region has 12 residues. The CDR3: CASSSRSQPQHF. DNA of the CDR3: TGTGCCAGCAGTTCTAGGAGTCAGCCCCAGCATTTT.

This sequence joins TRBV28 and TRBJ2-7; 11 nucleotides line up with TRBD2. The CDR3 runs to 14 residues. CDR1 and CDR2 from the germline V gene are MDHEN and SYDVKM. V lost 4 bases to trimming and J lost 5 bases; unmatched junction nucleotides: 4. The CDR3 nucleotides read TGTGCCAGCAGTTCTAGCGGGGGGTCGAACGAGCAGTACTTC. Its protein is CASSSSGGSNEQYF.

V is TRBV19 and J is TRBJ1-5; D not resolved. The CDR3 is 13 amino acids. V shed 7 bases and J shed 7 bases, with 14 bases lying between them. The germline V gene encodes CDR1 LNHDA and CDR2 SQIVND (reference sequence). In nucleotides, the CDR3 is TGTGCCAGTACTAATCGGGGTGAGCAGCCCCAGCATTTT. Amino acid sequence: CASTNRGEQPQHF.

This clone was seen once. The genes are TRBV5-4 and TRBJ1-1; 8 positions agree with TRBD1. The CDR3 extends over 15 amino acids. Germline-derived CDR1 and CDR2 are SGHNT and YYREEE (reference sequence). J lost 9 bases, V lost 1 base, and 11 bases had no gene match. This chain's CDR3 is CASSLTIGGQAKAFF. CDR3 bases: TGTGCCAGCAGCTTGACCATCGGGGGACAGGCGAAAGCTTTCTTT. The complete variable domain, with remaining parts taken from reference TRBV5-4 and TRBJ1-1, reads ETGVTQSPTHLIKTRGQQVTLRCSSQSGHNTVSWYQQALGQGPQFIFQYYREEENGRGNFPPRFSGLQFPNYSSELNVNALELDDSALYLCASSLTIGGQAKAFFGQGTRLTVV.

This CDR3 is CASSFGGAGNTEAFF. The DNA of the CDR3 is TGTGCCAGCAGTTTCGGCGGAGCCGGGAACACTGAAGCTTTCTTT. The chain uses TRBV28 and TRBJ1-1, with D hard to call. CDR3 length: 15 residues. Germline-derived CDR1 and CDR2 are MDHEN and SYDVKM. Trimming stripped 3 bases from V and 1 base from J, with 12 bases between. Complete variable domain (other parts from reference TRBV28 and TRBJ1-1): DVKVTQSSRYLVKRTGEKVFLECVQDMDHENMFWYRQDPGLGLRLIYFSYDVKMKEKGDIPEGYSVSREKKERFSLILESASTNQTSMYLCASSFGGAGNTEAFFGQGTRLTVV.